These T cell receptor beta chains were read from a single sample in a study of blood T cell repertoires in COVID-19. Profiled with immunoSEQ multiplex PCR; TCRdb holds only in-frame clones, not every one. The table lists about 270,000 clones, around 87% of them singletons. Sequences were obtained from peripheral blood. These receptors came from a woman in her fifties or sixties with acute or convalescent COVID-19. The CDR3 runs from the conserved cysteine through the conserved F or W. The order of the fields is J gene, D gene, V gene, clone size, CDR3 DNA, CDR3 protein. D genes are given only for firm matches. Rows may omit the clone size; those that give it use once, few, many or a size class.

j_gene: TRBJ2-3
d_gene: -
v_gene: TRBV6-1
abundance: -
CDR3nt: TGTGCCAGCAGTGAAAGCGGGAGCACAGATACGCAGTATTTT
CDR3aa: CASSESGSTDTQYF

j_gene: TRBJ1-5
d_gene: TRBD1
v_gene: TRBV28
abundance: -
CDR3nt: TGTGCCAGTAAACAGGGGTTGAGGCCCCAGCATTTT
CDR3aa: CASKQGLRPQHF

j_gene: TRBJ1-2
d_gene: TRBD1
v_gene: TRBV6-5
abundance: once
CDR3nt: TGTGCCAGCAACCCAGGGGGTAGAAACTATGGCTACACCTTC
CDR3aa: CASNPGGRNYGYTF

j_gene: TRBJ2-7
d_gene: TRBD1
v_gene: TRBV2
abundance: -
CDR3nt: TGTGCCAGCAGCCGGGACAGGGGGGCCTACGAGCAGTACTTC
CDR3aa: CASSRDRGAYEQYF

j_gene: TRBJ1-6
d_gene: -
v_gene: TRBV28
abundance: -
CDR3nt: TGTGCCAGCAGTTTCGGTGGGCAGTATAATTCACCCCTCCACTTT
CDR3aa: CASSFGGQYNSPLHF

j_gene: TRBJ1-5
d_gene: -
v_gene: TRBV10-1
abundance: -
CDR3nt: TGCGCCAGCAATTCACAGGGAGGGCAGCCCCAGCATTTT
CDR3aa: CASNSQGGQPQHF

j_gene: TRBJ2-6
d_gene: -
v_gene: TRBV5-1
abundance: once
CDR3nt: TGCGCCAGCAGCCTCTACGACTCTGGGGCCAACGTCCTGACTTTC
CDR3aa: CASSLYDSGANVLTF

j_gene: TRBJ2-5
d_gene: TRBD2
v_gene: TRBV5-4
abundance: -
CDR3nt: TGTGCCAGCAGCACCCTAGCGGGCTCCCAAGAGACCCAGTACTTC
CDR3aa: CASSTLAGSQETQYF

j_gene: TRBJ2-7
d_gene: TRBD1
v_gene: TRBV11-2
abundance: -
CDR3nt: TGTGCCAGCAGCTTTGCGGACAGGGGGCTCGACGAGCAGTACTTC
CDR3aa: CASSFADRGLDEQYF

j_gene: TRBJ1-2
d_gene: -
v_gene: TRBV29-1
abundance: -
CDR3nt: TGCAGCGTGGGAGAATGGGGCTATGGCTACACCTTC
CDR3aa: CSVGEWGYGYTF

j_gene: TRBJ1-5
d_gene: -
v_gene: TRBV7-8
abundance: -
CDR3nt: TGTGCCAGCAGCTTCGCGGGAGGGAATCAGCCCCAGCATTTT
CDR3aa: CASSFAGGNQPQHF

j_gene: TRBJ1-3
d_gene: -
v_gene: TRBV7-9
abundance: -
CDR3nt: TGTGCCAGCAGCTTACGGGTTTCAGGAAACACCATATATTTT
CDR3aa: CASSLRVSGNTIYF

j_gene: TRBJ2-7
d_gene: TRBD1
v_gene: TRBV5-1
abundance: -
CDR3nt: TGCGCCAGCAGCCCGGGTGGGACAGGGGGTAACGAGCAGTACTTC
CDR3aa: CASSPGGTGGNEQYF

j_gene: TRBJ2-7
d_gene: TRBD1
v_gene: TRBV30
abundance: -
CDR3nt: TGTGCCTGGAGTGTACAGGGGGCCAACGAGCAGTACTTC
CDR3aa: CAWSVQGANEQYF

j_gene: TRBJ2-5
d_gene: -
v_gene: TRBV15
abundance: once
CDR3nt: TGTGCCACCAGCAGGATCGGGAAAGAGACCCAGTACTTC
CDR3aa: CATSRIGKETQYF

j_gene: TRBJ2-6
d_gene: -
v_gene: TRBV7-9
abundance: -
CDR3nt: TGTGCCAGCAGCGGGGGGGCCTCTGGGGCCAACGTCCTGACTTTC
CDR3aa: CASSGGASGANVLTF

j_gene: TRBJ2-7
d_gene: TRBD2
v_gene: TRBV27
abundance: once
CDR3nt: TGTGCCAGCAGTTTAGGACTAGCGGGAGTTGAGCAGTACTTC
CDR3aa: CASSLGLAGVEQYF

j_gene: TRBJ1-2
d_gene: TRBD1
v_gene: TRBV29-1
abundance: -
CDR3nt: TGCAGCGTTTCCCAGGGGGCGCAAGGAAATGGCTACACCTTC
CDR3aa: CSVSQGAQGNGYTF

j_gene: TRBJ2-5
d_gene: -
v_gene: TRBV5-1
abundance: -
CDR3nt: TGCGCCAGCAGCTTTCGTCAGAACCAAGAGACCCAGTACTTC
CDR3aa: CASSFRQNQETQYF

j_gene: TRBJ1-4
d_gene: -
v_gene: TRBV14
abundance: -
CDR3nt: TGTGCCAGCAGCCAACCTGGGCTGCGGGAGAAACTGTTTTTT
CDR3aa: CASSQPGLREKLFF

j_gene: TRBJ1-2
d_gene: TRBD1
v_gene: TRBV4-3
abundance: -
CDR3nt: TGCGCCAGCAGCCAAGATGGGACAGTAAGAGGTGGCTACACCTTC
CDR3aa: CASSQDGTVRGGYTF

j_gene: TRBJ2-7
d_gene: -
v_gene: TRBV28
abundance: -
CDR3nt: TGTGCCAGCGGGGCGGCTTATCCCTACGAGCAGTACTTC
CDR3aa: CASGAAYPYEQYF

j_gene: TRBJ2-3
d_gene: -
v_gene: TRBV5-4
abundance: -
CDR3nt: TGTGCCAGCAGCTTGGGGAGAGATACGCAGTATTTT
CDR3aa: CASSLGRDTQYF

j_gene: TRBJ2-1
d_gene: TRBD2
v_gene: TRBV4-3
abundance: -
CDR3nt: TGCGCCAGCAGCCAAGAAATAGCACTAGCGGAGAACAATGAGCAGTTCTTC
CDR3aa: CASSQEIALAENNEQFF

j_gene: TRBJ1-4
d_gene: -
v_gene: TRBV7-2
abundance: -
CDR3nt: TGTGCCAGCAGCCGTGGACTGAGTAATGAAAAACTGTTTTTT
CDR3aa: CASSRGLSNEKLFF

j_gene: TRBJ2-7
d_gene: TRBD1
v_gene: TRBV7-2
abundance: -
CDR3nt: TGTGCCAGCAGCACCAGCCCGGGACAGGGGCCCTACGAGCAGTACTTC
CDR3aa: CASSTSPGQGPYEQYF

j_gene: TRBJ2-3
d_gene: TRBD1
v_gene: TRBV18
abundance: -
CDR3nt: TGTGCCAGCTCACCACCGTGGGCCTTGGCAGGGGGTTTAACAGATACGCAGTATTTT
CDR3aa: CASSPPWALAGGLTDTQYF

j_gene: TRBJ1-2
d_gene: TRBD1
v_gene: TRBV28
abundance: -
CDR3nt: TGTGCCAGCAGTTCCTGGCCGGGACAGGGGAACTATGGCTACACCTTC
CDR3aa: CASSSWPGQGNYGYTF

j_gene: TRBJ1-2
d_gene: -
v_gene: TRBV7-2
abundance: -
CDR3nt: TGTGCCAGCAGACCGGGACAAGAGCTCTACACCTTC
CDR3aa: CASRPGQELYTF

j_gene: TRBJ2-7
d_gene: TRBD1
v_gene: TRBV7-8
abundance: -
CDR3nt: TGTGCCAGCAGCTTAGGAGAGGTTCGGACAGGGAGGCACGAGCAGTACTTC
CDR3aa: CASSLGEVRTGRHEQYF

j_gene: TRBJ1-2
d_gene: TRBD1
v_gene: TRBV7-9
abundance: -
CDR3nt: TGTGCCAGCAGCTGGGGTACCGGGACAGGGGACTATGGCTACACCTTC
CDR3aa: CASSWGTGTGDYGYTF